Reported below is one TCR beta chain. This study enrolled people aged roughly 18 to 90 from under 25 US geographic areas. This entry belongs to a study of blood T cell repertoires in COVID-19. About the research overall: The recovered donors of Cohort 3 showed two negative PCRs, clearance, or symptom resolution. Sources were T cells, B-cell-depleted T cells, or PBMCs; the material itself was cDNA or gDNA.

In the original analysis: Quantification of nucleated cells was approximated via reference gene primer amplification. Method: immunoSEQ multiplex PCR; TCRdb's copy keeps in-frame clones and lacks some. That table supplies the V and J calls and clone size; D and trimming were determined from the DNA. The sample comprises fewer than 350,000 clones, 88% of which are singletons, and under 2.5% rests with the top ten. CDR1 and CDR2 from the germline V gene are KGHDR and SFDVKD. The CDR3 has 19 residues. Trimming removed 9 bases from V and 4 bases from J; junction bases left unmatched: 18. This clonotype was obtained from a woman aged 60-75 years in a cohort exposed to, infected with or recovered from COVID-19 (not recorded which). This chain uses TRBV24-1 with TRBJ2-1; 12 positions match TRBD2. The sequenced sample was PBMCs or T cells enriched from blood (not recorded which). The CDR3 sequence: CATGSGPSSGRALYNEQFF. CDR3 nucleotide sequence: TGTGCCACCGGATCGGGACCCTCTAGCGGGAGGGCCTTATACAATGAGCAGTTCTTC.